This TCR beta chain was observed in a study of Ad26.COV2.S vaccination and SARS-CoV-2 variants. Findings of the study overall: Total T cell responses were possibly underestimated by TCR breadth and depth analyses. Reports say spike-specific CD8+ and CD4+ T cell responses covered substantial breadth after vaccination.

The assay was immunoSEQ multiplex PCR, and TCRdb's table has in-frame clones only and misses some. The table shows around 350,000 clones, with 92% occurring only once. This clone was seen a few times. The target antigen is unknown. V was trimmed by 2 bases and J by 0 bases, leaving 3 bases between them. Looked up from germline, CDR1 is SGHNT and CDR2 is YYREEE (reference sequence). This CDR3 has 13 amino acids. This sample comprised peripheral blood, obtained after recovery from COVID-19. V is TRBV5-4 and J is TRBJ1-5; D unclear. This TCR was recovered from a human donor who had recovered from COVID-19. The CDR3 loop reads CASSLGSNQPQHF. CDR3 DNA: TGTGCCAGCAGCTTAGGTAGCAATCAGCCCCAGCATTTT.